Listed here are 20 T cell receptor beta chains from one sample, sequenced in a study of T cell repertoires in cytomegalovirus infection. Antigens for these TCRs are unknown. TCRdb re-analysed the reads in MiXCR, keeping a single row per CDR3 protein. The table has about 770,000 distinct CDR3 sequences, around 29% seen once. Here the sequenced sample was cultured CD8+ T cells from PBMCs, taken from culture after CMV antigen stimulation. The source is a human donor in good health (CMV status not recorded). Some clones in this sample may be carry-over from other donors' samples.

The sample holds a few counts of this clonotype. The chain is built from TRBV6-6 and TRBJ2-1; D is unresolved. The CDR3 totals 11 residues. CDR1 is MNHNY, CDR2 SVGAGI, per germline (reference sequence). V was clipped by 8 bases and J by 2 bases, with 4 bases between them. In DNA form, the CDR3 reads TGTGCCAGCCAGACCTACAATGAGCAGTTCTTC. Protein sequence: CASQTYNEQFF.

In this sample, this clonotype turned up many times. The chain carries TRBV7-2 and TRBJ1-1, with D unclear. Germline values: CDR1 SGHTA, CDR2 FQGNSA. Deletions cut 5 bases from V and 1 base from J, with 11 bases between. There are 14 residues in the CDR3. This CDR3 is CASSPTPANTEAFF. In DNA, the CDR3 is TGTGCCAGCAGCCCCACCCCCGCGAACACTGAAGCTTTCTTT. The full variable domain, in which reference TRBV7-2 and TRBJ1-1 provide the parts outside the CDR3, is GAGVSQSPSNKVTEKGKDVELRCDPISGHTALYWYRQSLGQGLEFLIYFQGNSAPDKSGLPSDRFSAERTGGSVSTLTIQRTQQEDSAVYLCASSPTPANTEAFFGQGTRLTVV.

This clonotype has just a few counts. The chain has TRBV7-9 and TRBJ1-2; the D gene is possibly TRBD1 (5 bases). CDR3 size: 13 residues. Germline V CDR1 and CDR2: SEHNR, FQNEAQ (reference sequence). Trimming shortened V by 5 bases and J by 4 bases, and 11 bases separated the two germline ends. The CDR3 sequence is CASSGAPAYGYTF. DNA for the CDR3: TGTGCCAGCAGCGGGGCGCCGGCCTATGGCTACACCTTC. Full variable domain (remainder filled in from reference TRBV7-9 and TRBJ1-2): DTGVSQNPRHKITKRGQNVTFRCDPISEHNRLYWYRQTLGQGPEFLTYFQNEAQLEKSRLLSDRFSAERPKGSFSTLEIQRTEQGDSAMYLCASSGAPAYGYTFGSGTRLTVV.

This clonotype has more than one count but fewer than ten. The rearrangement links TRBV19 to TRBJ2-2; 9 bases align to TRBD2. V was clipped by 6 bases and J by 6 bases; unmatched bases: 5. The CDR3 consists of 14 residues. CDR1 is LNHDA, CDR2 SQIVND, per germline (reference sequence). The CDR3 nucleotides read TGTGCCAGTAGGTTGGCGGGAGGGCCCGGGGAGCTGTTTTTT. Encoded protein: CASRLAGGPGELFF. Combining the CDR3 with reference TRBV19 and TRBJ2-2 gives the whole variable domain DGGITQSPKYLFRKEGQNVTLSCEQNLNHDAMYWYRQDPGQGLRLIYYSQIVNDFQKGDIAEGYSVSREKKESFPLTVTSAQKNPTAFYLCASRLAGGPGELFFGEGSRLTVL.

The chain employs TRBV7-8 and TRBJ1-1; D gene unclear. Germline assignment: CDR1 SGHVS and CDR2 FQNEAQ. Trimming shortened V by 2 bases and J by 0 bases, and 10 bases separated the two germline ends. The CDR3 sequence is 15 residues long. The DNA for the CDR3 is TGTGCCAGCAGCTTAAGCATTTTCATGAACACTGAAGCTTTCTTT. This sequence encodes CASSLSIFMNTEAFF.

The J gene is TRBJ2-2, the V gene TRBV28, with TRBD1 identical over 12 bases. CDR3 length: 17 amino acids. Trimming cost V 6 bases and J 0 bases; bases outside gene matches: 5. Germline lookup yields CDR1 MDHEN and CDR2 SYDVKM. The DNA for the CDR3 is TGTGCCAGCAGCTCCGGGACAGGGGGCGCGAACACCGGGGAGCTGTTTTTT. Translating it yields CASSSGTGGANTGELFF.

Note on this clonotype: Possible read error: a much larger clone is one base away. CDR3 sequence (DNA): TGCGCCAGCAGCCAAACGGCTTTGAACTCTGAAGCTTTCTTT. It is translated as CASSQTALNSEAFF. The chain combines TRBV4-3 with TRBJ1-1; no clear D. The CDR3 spans 14 residues. CDR1 and CDR2 from the germline V gene are LGHNA and YSLEER.

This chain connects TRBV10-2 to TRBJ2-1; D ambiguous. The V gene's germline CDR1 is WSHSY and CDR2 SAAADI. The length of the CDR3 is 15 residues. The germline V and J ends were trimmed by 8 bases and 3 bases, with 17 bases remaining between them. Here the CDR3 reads CASGEVGILYNEQFF. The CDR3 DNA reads TGCGCCAGCGGAGAGGTCGGCATCCTCTACAATGAGCAGTTCTTC.

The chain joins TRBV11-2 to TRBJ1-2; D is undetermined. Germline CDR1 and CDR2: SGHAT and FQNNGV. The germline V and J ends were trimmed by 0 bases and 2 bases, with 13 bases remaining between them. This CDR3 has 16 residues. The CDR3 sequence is CASSLDLGRLNYGYTF. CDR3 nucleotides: TGTGCCAGCAGCTTAGATCTCGGCCGACTGAACTATGGCTACACCTTC.

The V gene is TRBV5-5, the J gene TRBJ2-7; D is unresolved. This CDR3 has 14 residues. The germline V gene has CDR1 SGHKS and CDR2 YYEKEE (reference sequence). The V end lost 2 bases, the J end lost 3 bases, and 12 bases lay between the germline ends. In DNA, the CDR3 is TGTGCCAGCAGCTTCCGGGTGGGTTACTACGAGCAGTACTTC. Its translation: CASSFRVGYYEQYF. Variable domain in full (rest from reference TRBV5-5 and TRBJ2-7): DAGVTQSPTHLIKTRGQQVTLRCSPISGHKSVSWYQQVLGQGPQFIFQYYEKEERGRGNFPDRFSARQFPNYSSELNVNALLLGDSALYLCASSFRVGYYEQYFGPGTRLTVT.

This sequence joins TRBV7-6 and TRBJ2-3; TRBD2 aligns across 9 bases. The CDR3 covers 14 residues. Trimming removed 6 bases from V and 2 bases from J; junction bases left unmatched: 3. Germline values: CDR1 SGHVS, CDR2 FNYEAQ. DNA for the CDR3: TGTGCCAGCAGGACTAGCGGAGTCACAGATACGCAGTATTTT. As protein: CASRTSGVTDTQYF.

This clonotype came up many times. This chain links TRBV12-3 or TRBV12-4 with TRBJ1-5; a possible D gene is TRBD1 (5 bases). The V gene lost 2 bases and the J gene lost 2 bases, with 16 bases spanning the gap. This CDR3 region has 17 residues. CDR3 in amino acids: CASSLTRRGGGNQPQHF. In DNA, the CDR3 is TGTGCCAGCAGTTTAACCAGGAGGGGCGGTGGCAATCAGCCCCAGCATTTT.

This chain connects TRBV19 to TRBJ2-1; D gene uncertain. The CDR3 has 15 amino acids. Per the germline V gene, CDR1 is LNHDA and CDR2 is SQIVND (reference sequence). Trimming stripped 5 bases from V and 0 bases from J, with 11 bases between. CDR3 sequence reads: CASSFHDPSYNEQFF. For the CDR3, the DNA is TGTGCCAGTAGTTTTCACGATCCCTCCTACAATGAGCAGTTCTTC.

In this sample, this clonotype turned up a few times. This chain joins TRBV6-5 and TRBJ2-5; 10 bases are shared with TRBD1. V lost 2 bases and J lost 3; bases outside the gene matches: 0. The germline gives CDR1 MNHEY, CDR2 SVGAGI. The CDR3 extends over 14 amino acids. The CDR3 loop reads CASSYGQGEETQYF. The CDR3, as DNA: TGTGCCAGCAGTTACGGACAGGGGGAAGAGACCCAGTACTTC.

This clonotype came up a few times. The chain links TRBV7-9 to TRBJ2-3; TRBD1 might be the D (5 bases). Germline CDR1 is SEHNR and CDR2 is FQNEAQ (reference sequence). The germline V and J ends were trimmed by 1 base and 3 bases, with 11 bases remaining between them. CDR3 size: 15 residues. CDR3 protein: CASSLDPGLTDTQYF. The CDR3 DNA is TGTGCCAGCAGCTTAGACCCAGGGTTGACAGATACGCAGTATTTT.

The CDR3: CASSLIGPYEQYV. For the CDR3, the DNA is TGTGCCAGCAGCTTGATAGGGCCCTACGAGCAGTACGTC. This sequence joins TRBV11-2 and TRBJ2-7; D is unresolved. Trimming stripped 3 bases from V and 2 bases from J, with 8 bases between. Looked up from germline, CDR1 is SGHAT and CDR2 is FQNNGV. The CDR3 consists of 13 residues.

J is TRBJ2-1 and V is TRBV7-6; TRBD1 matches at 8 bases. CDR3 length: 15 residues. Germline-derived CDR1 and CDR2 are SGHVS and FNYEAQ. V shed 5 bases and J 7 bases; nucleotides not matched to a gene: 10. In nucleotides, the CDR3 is TGTGCCAGCAGCCCCGAGCCGGGACAGGAGAATGAGCAGTTCTTC. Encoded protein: CASSPEPGQENEQFF. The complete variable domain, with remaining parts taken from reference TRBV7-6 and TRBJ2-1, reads GAGVSQSPRYKVTKRGQDVALRCDPISGHVSLYWYRQALGQGPEFLTYFNYEAQQDKSGLPNDRFSAERPEGSISTLTIQRTEQRDSAMYRCASSPEPGQENEQFFGPGTRLTVL.

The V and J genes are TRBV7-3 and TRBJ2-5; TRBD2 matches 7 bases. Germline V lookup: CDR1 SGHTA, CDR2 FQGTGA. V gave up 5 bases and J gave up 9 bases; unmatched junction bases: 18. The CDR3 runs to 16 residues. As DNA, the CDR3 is TGTGCCAGCAGCGAAAAGGGACTATTCCCGTTAGATCCCCAGTACTTC. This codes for CASSEKGLFPLDPQYF.

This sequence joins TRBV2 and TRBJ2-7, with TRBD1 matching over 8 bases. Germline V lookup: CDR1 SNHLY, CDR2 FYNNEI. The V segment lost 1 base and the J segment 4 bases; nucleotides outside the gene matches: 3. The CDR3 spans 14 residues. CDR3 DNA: TGTGCCAGCAGTGAAGGGACAGGGTGGTACGAGCAGTACTTC. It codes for CASSEGTGWYEQYF. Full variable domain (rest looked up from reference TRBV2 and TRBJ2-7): EPEVTQTPSHQVTQMGQEVILRCVPISNHLYFYWYRQILGQKVEFLVSFYNNEISEKSEIFDDQFSVERPDGSNFTLKIRSTKLEDSAMYFCASSEGTGWYEQYFGPGTRLTVT.

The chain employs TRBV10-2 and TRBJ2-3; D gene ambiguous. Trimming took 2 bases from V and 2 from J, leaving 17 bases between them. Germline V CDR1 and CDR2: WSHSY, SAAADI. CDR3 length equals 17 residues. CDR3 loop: CASSEPSTAINTDTQYF. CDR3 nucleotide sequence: TGCGCCAGCAGTGAGCCTTCAACGGCGATCAACACAGATACGCAGTATTTT.